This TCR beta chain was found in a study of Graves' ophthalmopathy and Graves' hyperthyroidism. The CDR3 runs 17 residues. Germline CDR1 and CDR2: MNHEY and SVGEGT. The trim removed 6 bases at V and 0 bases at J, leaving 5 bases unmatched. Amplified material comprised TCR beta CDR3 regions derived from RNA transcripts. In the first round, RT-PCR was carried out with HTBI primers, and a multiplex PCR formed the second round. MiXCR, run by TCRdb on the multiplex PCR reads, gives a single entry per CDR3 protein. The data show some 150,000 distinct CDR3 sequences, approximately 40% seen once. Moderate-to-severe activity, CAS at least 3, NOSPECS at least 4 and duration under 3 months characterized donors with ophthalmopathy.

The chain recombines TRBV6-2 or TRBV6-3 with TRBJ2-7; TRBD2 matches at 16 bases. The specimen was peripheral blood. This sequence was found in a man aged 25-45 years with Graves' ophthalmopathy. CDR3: CASRKGTSGRASYEQYF. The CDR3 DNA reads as TGTGCCAGCAGAAAAGGGACTAGCGGGAGGGCCTCCTACGAGCAGTACTTC.